The entry that follows covers one T cell receptor beta chain sequence. Its matching antigen is unknown. Germline is not matched at one junction end, which may reflect a read error. This sample is part of a study of cytomegalovirus exposure and HLA in healthy donors. Findings and limits, study-wide: Investigators reported about 160 TCR beta chains as tied to cytomegalovirus. Subsequent analysis found a tendency for first-cohort TCR clusters to co-occur within the approximately 130 validation repertoires.

The data were produced by immunoSEQ multiplex PCR, yet TCRdb's version contains in-frame clones alone and is incomplete. The sample has over 120,000 clones; 94% are singletons. Germline V CDR1 and CDR2: SEHNR, FQNEAQ (reference sequence). The length of the CDR3 is 17 residues. The rearrangement joins TRBV7-9 to TRBJ2-1; TRBD2 agrees at 10 bases. The sequence came from a man younger than 30 in good health and CMV-seropositive. Sequenced material: PBMCs. The chain's CDR3 is CASSLGVGTSAYNEQFF. The CDR3 DNA follows: TGTGCCAGCAGCTTAGGAGTCGGGACTAGCGCCTATAATGAGCAGTTCTTC.